This T cell receptor beta chain was identified during a study of beta chain features in type 1 diabetes. Expressed TCRB transcripts were sequenced because the entire RNA isolate underwent reverse transcription. Measured with immunoSEQ multiplex PCR; TCRdb has only the in-frame clones, and not every one. The table lists more than 120,000 clones, approximately 13% of them singletons. Study-level results: Among patients with Type 1 diabetes, TCRB CDR3s were moderately but significantly shorter in every one of the four CD4+ subsets.

V lost 2 bases, J lost 4 bases, and 14 bases lay in between. In germline, CDR1 is GTSNPN, CDR2 SVGIG (reference sequence). The CDR3 sequence is 14 residues long. This clone was observed a few times. The antigen remains undetermined. Input material: central memory CD4+ T cells from blood. The chain has TRBV30 and TRBJ2-5; D may be TRBD2 (7 bases). The TCR was taken from a man aged 18 to 29 with type 1 diabetes. Here the CDR3 DNA reads TGTGCCTGGAGTTCCGGGGGGCCAGGAGAGACCCAGTACTTC. Its translation is CAWSSGGPGETQYF. Full variable domain (remainder filled in from reference TRBV30 and TRBJ2-5): SQTIHQWPATLVQPVGSPLSLECTVEGTSNPNLYWYRQAAGRGLQLLFYSVGIGQISSEVPQNLSASRPQDRQFILSSKKLLLSDSGFYLCAWSSGGPGETQYFGPGTRLLVL.